This TCR beta chain was retrieved from a study of T cell repertoires in cytomegalovirus infection. One entry per CDR3 protein results from TCRdb running MiXCR on the reads. The sample has about 740,000 distinct CDR3 sequences; around 32% are singletons. On this clonotype itself: Its target is not known.

Per the germline V gene, CDR1 is SGHTA and CDR2 is FQGNSA. V lost 3 bases and J 1 base, leaving 12 bases between the germline ends. There are 15 residues in the CDR3. Study results and caveats: Dominant in the ex vivo response were TCR beta clonotypes restricted by HLA-C and specific for CMV. Cumulative public TCR beta family frequency identified CMV carriers with the relevant HLA.

This clonotype was obtained from a human donor in good health (CMV status not recorded). Some clones in this sample may be carry-over from other donors' samples. The chain recombines TRBV7-2 with TRBJ1-1; D call uncertain. The sequences come from cultured PBMCs, collected from culture after CMV antigen stimulation. The DNA of the CDR3 is TGTGCCAGCAGCTTGACACCTGTCGCGAACACTGAAGCTTTCTTT. It codes for CASSLTPVANTEAFF.